The source of this T cell receptor (beta chain) is a study of CD8+ T cells in alopecia areata. RNA was isolated and reverse transcribed to cDNA, the sequencing template. Clones were read by immunoSEQ multiplex PCR, and TCRdb kept only the in-frame ones, dropping some. The data contain fewer than 250,000 clones, under 40% of them singletons. Study findings and constraints: Throughout tofacitinib, many expanded lesional clones continued to persist in scalp and blood.

In the case of this clone: Its specificity is not known.

Treatment described: oral pan-JAK inhibitor, 5-10 mg twice daily. V lost 5 bases, J lost 4 bases, and 8 bases stayed unmatched. Germline assignment: CDR1 PRHDT and CDR2 FYEKMQ (reference sequence). The length of the CDR3 is 16 residues. The chain has TRBV13 and TRBJ2-1; the match to TRBD2 covers 10 bases. The material sequenced was CD4+ T cells sorted from blood, taken between weeks 30 and 35, from a patient treated with tofacitinib. The TCR comes from a human donor with alopecia areata. This chain's CDR3 is CASSPRSGGRYNEQFF. CDR3 DNA: TGTGCCAGCAGCCCCCGTAGCGGGGGGCGATACAATGAGCAGTTCTTC.